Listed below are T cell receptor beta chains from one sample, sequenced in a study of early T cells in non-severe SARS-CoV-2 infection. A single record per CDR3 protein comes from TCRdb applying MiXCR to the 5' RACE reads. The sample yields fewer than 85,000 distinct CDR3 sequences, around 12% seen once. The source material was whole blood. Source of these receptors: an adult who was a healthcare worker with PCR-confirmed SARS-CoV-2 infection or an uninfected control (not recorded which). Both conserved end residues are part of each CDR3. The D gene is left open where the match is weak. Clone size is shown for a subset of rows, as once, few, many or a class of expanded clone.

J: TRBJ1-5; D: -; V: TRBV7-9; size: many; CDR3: CASSSLATASNQPQHF; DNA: TGTGCCAGCAGCTCTCTCGCGACGGCCAGCAATCAGCCCCAGCATTTT
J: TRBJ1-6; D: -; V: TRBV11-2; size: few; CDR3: CASRRTGTALSSYNSPLHF; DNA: TGTGCCAGCAGACGAACCGGGACCGCATTGAGCTCCTATAATTCACCCCTCCACTTT
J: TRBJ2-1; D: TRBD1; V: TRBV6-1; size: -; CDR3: CASSTRTGATYEQFF; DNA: TGTGCCAGCAGTACCCGGACAGGGGCTACGTATGAGCAGTTCTTC
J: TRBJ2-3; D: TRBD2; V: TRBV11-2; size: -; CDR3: CASSPWTSLTDTQYF; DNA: TGTGCCAGCAGCCCATGGACTAGCCTCACAGATACGCAGTATTTT
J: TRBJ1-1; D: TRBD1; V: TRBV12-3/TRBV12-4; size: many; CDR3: CASSLTGEAFF; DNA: TGTGCCAGCAGTTTGACAGGGGAAGCTTTCTTT
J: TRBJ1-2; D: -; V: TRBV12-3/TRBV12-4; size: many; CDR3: CASLTGQLRHGYTF; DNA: TGTGCCAGCCTTACTGGACAGCTACGCCATGGCTACACCTTC
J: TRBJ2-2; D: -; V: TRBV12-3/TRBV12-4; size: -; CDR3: CASRPGTLVAGELFF; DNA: TGTGCCAGCAGACCCGGGACACTGGTTGCCGGGGAGCTGTTTTTT
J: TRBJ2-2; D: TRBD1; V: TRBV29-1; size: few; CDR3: CSVEAGTGGTGELFF; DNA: TGCAGCGTTGAAGCGGGGACAGGGGGCACCGGGGAGCTGTTTTTT
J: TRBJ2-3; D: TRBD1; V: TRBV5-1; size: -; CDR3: CASSLGQGPDTQYF; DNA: TGCGCCAGCAGCTTGGGACAGGGCCCAGATACGCAGTATTTT
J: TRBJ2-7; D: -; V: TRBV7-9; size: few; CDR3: CASSLRDSYYEQYF; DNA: TGTGCCAGCAGTCTAAGGGACTCATACTACGAGCAGTACTTC
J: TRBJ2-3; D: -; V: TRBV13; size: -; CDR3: CASSLAQGTDTQYF; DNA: TGTGCCAGCAGCTTAGCACAGGGAACAGATACGCAGTATTTT
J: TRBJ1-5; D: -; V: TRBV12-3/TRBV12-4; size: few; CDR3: CASSFGKGNQPQHF; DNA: TGTGCCAGCAGTTTCGGGAAGGGAAACCAGCCCCAGCATTTT
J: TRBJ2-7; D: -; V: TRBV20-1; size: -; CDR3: CSAPRTGKRSEQYF; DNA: TGCAGTGCCCCACGGACGGGCAAAAGATCCGAGCAGTACTTC
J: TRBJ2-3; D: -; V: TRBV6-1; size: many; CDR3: CASNHNQGPTQYF; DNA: TGTGCCAGCAACCACAACCAAGGGCCTACGCAGTATTTT
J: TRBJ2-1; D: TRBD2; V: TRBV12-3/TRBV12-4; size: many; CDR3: CASSLRRGGSYNEQFF; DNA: TGTGCCAGCAGTTTACGGCGGGGGGGCTCCTACAATGAGCAGTTCTTC
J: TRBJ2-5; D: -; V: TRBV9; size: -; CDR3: CASSVAGEETQYF; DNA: TGTGCCAGCAGCGTCGCAGGGGAAGAGACCCAGTACTTC
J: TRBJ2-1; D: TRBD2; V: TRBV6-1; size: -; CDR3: CASSSGTRSYNEQFF; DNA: TGTGCCAGCTCTAGCGGGACTCGGTCCTACAATGAGCAGTTCTTC
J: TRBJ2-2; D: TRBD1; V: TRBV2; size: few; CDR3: CASSTGVGELFF; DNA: TGTGCCAGCAGCACAGGGGTCGGGGAGCTGTTTTTT
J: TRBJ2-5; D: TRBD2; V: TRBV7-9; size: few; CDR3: CASSAPGLGGETQYF; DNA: TGTGCCAGCAGCGCTCCGGGACTAGGAGGCGAGACCCAGTACTTC
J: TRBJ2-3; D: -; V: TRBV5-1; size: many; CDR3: CASSLAATASTDTQYF; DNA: TGCGCCAGCAGCTTGGCCGCGACGGCTAGCACAGATACGCAGTATTTT
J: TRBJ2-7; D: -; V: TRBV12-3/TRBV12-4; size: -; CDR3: CASSFPGTNHQYF; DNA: TGTGCCAGCAGTTTCCCGGGGACAAACCACCAGTACTTC
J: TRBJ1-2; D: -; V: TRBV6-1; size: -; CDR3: CASRRTGRFYTF; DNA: TGTGCCAGCAGACGCACGGGTCGTTTCTACACCTTC
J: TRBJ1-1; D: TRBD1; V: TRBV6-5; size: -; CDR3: CASGTIQGTNTEAFF; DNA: TGTGCCAGCGGGACCATACAGGGGACGAACACTGAAGCTTTCTTT
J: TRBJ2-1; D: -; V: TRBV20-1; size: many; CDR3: CSARDGTGAAINEQFF; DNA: TGCAGTGCTAGAGATGGAACTGGTGCGGCAATCAATGAGCAGTTCTTC
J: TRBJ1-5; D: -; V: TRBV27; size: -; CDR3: CASSSGYNQPQHF; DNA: TGTGCCAGCAGTTCAGGGTACAATCAGCCCCAGCATTTT